One and the same sample provided the 22 T cell receptor beta chains below, sequenced in a study of vaccination effects on CD4 cells after COVID-19. Only in-frame clones appear in the TCRdb table, and some are missing; sequencing was by immunoSEQ multiplex PCR. The table shows 55,000 or so clones, with about two thirds occurring only once. The antigens of these receptors remain unknown. Under the ViraFEST assay, PBMC were stimulated with viral peptide pools so that antigen-specific CD4+ T cells expanded. Sequencing was performed afterwards. Between days 9 and 11 of culture, CD4+ T cells were separated out. Among the vaccine recipients, none had a prior SARS-CoV-2 infection, and nucleocapsid antibodies were negative. The material sequenced was CD4+ T cells from PBMCs cultured with SARS-CoV-2 spike peptides, taken before COVID-19 vaccination. The receptors originated from a human donor who received a COVID-19 vaccine.

The V call is TRBV6-2 or TRBV6-3, the J call TRBJ2-3; TRBD2 agrees at 12 bases. This CDR3 is built from 16 residues. Germline V gene sequence: CDR1 MNHEY, CDR2 SVGEGT. Trimming took 0 bases from V and 4 from J; bases not matched to a gene: 2. For the CDR3, the DNA is TGTGCCAGCAGTTACTCGGGACTAGCGGGTCCAGATACGCAGTATTTT. It codes for CASSYSGLAGPDTQYF.

The chain joins TRBV30 to TRBJ2-2, with D unclear. The CDR3 covers 12 residues. CDR1 and CDR2 (germline): GTSNPN, SVGIG (reference sequence). Trimming removed 4 bases from V and 7 bases from J, with 10 bases in between. The DNA of the CDR3 is TGTGCCTGGACCCTCCGAGTCGGGGAGCTGTTTTTT. Its protein is CAWTLRVGELFF. Complete variable domain (other parts from reference TRBV30 and TRBJ2-2): SQTIHQWPATLVQPVGSPLSLECTVEGTSNPNLYWYRQAAGRGLQLLFYSVGIGQISSEVPQNLSASRPQDRQFILSSKKLLLSDSGFYLCAWTLRVGELFFGEGSRLTVL.

The V and J genes are TRBV9 and TRBJ2-5; no clear D. The CDR3 spans 16 residues. CDR1 is SGDLS and CDR2 is YYNGEE in the germline V gene. V was pared by 0 bases and J by 4 bases, with 16 bases between. The CDR3 spells CASSVGGSRSRETQYF. CDR3 DNA: TGTGCCAGCAGCGTAGGTGGTAGCCGGTCGCGAGAGACCCAGTACTTC. Filled out from reference TRBV9 and TRBJ2-5, the complete variable domain reads DSGVTQTPKHLITATGQRVTLRCSPRSGDLSVYWYQQSLDQGLQFLIQYYNGEERAKGNILERFSAQQFPDLHSELNLSSLELGDSALYFCASSVGGSRSRETQYFGPGTRLLVL.

This rearrangement joins TRBV18 to TRBJ2-1, with D perhaps matching TRBD1 or TRBD2 (6 bases each). The CDR3 has 17 residues. Germline V lookup: CDR1 KGHSH, CDR2 LQKENI. Trimming left V 1 base short and J 8 bases short, with 21 bases between. This chain's CDR3 is CASSPRGGQGVIDEQFF. CDR3 nucleotides: TGTGCCAGCTCACCACGTGGGGGGCAAGGGGTAATCGATGAGCAGTTCTTC.

A single count supports this clone. The chain uses TRBV30 and TRBJ1-4; 8 bases are shared with TRBD1. V lost 3 bases, J lost 3 bases, and 6 bases stayed unmatched. The CDR3 length is 15 residues. Germline values: CDR1 GTSNPN, CDR2 SVGIG (reference sequence). The CDR3 loop is CAWRTQGASNEKLFF. The CDR3 bases are TGTGCCTGGAGGACTCAGGGGGCGTCTAATGAAAAACTGTTTTTT. The full variable domain, in which reference TRBV30 and TRBJ1-4 provide the parts outside the CDR3, is SQTIHQWPATLVQPVGSPLSLECTVEGTSNPNLYWYRQAAGRGLQLLFYSVGIGQISSEVPQNLSASRPQDRQFILSSKKLLLSDSGFYLCAWRTQGASNEKLFFGSGTQLSVL.

The chain uses TRBV18 and TRBJ2-7, with 14 nucleotides matching TRBD2. The J segment lost 2 bases and the V segment lost 6 bases, leaving 9 bases of the junction unmatched. Germline V lookup: CDR1 KGHSH, CDR2 LQKENI. The CDR3 is 17 amino acids. CDR3 bases: TGTGCCAGCTCTCGGACTAGCGGGGGGCCCCCTCCCTACGAGCAGTACTTC. Protein sequence: CASSRTSGGPPPYEQYF.

The chain joins TRBV9 to TRBJ2-5; 7 bases are shared with TRBD2. The CDR3 consists of 15 residues. After removal of 2 bases from V and 5 bases from J, the junction contained 9 bases not matched to a gene. Germline-derived CDR1 and CDR2 are SGDLS and YYNGEE. DNA for the CDR3: TGTGCCAGCAGCGTTTCGACTAGCTGGTCGGAGACCCAGTACTTC. Its translation: CASSVSTSWSETQYF. The complete variable domain, with remaining parts taken from reference TRBV9 and TRBJ2-5, reads DSGVTQTPKHLITATGQRVTLRCSPRSGDLSVYWYQQSLDQGLQFLIQYYNGEERAKGNILERFSAQQFPDLHSELNLSSLELGDSALYFCASSVSTSWSETQYFGPGTRLLVL.

This clone was seen more than once but under ten times. This chain uses TRBV6-5 with TRBJ1-5; tentatively, D is TRBD1 (6 bases). The CDR3 extends over 15 amino acids. The V end lost 6 bases, the J end lost 1 base, and 13 bases lay between the germline ends. Germline lookup yields CDR1 MNHEY and CDR2 SVGAGI. Here the CDR3 reads CASRAGQSSNQPQHF. CDR3 DNA sequence: TGTGCCAGCAGGGCAGGACAGTCGAGCAATCAGCCCCAGCATTTT.

The chain has TRBV10-1 and TRBJ1-5, with D unclear. The CDR3 is made up of 13 amino acids. V shed 5 bases and J shed 4 bases, with 9 bases lying between them. Germline V gene data show CDR1 as WNHNN and CDR2 as SYGVQD (reference sequence). The CDR3 region is CASSRYGNQPQHF. CDR3 coding DNA: TGCGCCAGCAGTAGGTACGGGAATCAGCCCCAGCATTTT.

The J gene is TRBJ1-5, the V gene TRBV9, with 9 bases identical to TRBD1. The CDR3 loop spans 13 amino acids. The junction had 8 bases not matched to a gene; V was cut back by 10 bases and J by 6 bases. Germline CDR1 reads SGDLS; CDR2 reads YYNGEE. For the CDR3, the DNA is TGTGCCGGCTCACAGGGGGCATCTCAGCCCCAGCATTTT. Translating gives CAGSQGASQPQHF.

The chain has TRBV10-3 and TRBJ1-2; 10 bases agree with TRBD1. This CDR3 has 15 amino acids. Trimming removed 7 bases from V and 7 bases from J; junction bases left unmatched: 12. Germline V lookup: CDR1 ENHRY, CDR2 SYGVKD. CDR3: CAITQPGQGSSGYTF. The CDR3 DNA follows: TGTGCCATCACCCAACCGGGACAGGGGTCATCTGGCTACACCTTC.

The CDR3 loop is CASSLAMGRGQNYGYTF. The CDR3 coding sequence is TGTGCCAGCAGCTTGGCAATGGGTAGGGGACAGAACTATGGCTACACCTTC. This rearrangement joins TRBV5-4 to TRBJ1-2; 7 nucleotides match TRBD1. The germline V gene has CDR1 SGHNT and CDR2 YYREEE (reference sequence). This CDR3 has 17 amino acids. The V gene end was trimmed by 0 bases and the J gene end by 2 bases; junction bases not matched to a gene: 10. Full variable domain (outside the CDR3, taken from reference TRBV5-4 and TRBJ1-2): ETGVTQSPTHLIKTRGQQVTLRCSSQSGHNTVSWYQQALGQGPQFIFQYYREEENGRGNFPPRFSGLQFPNYSSELNVNALELDDSALYLCASSLAMGRGQNYGYTFGSGTRLTVV.

This clone was picked up one time. This chain joins TRBV2 and TRBJ2-1; 12 bases map to TRBD2. V lost 4 bases and J lost 9; bases outside the gene matches: 7. In germline, CDR1 is SNHLY, CDR2 FYNNEI. The CDR3 sequence is 15 residues long. DNA for the CDR3: TGTGCCAGCAGTGCTAGCGGGAGGGGAGGAGGTGAGCAGTTCTTC. It translates to CASSASGRGGGEQFF.

The chain couples TRBV4-1 to TRBJ1-1; 8 nucleotides line up with TRBD1. The junction had 4 bases not matched to a gene; V was cut back by 3 bases and J by 1 base. Germline V gene lookup returns CDR1 MGHRA and CDR2 YSYEKL. This CDR3 spans 15 amino acids. CDR3 DNA sequence: TGCGCCAGCAGCCATCAGGGGGCGGGGAACACTGAAGCTTTCTTT. Translated: CASSHQGAGNTEAFF.

This clone was picked up a small number of times. The sample contains more than one DNA sequence encoding this CDR3. The CDR3: CAWDRGSPLHF. CDR3 coding DNA: TGTGCCTGGGACAGGGGTTCACCCCTCCACTTT. The chain has TRBV30 and TRBJ1-6, with 8 nucleotides matching TRBD1. The ends lost 5 bases at V and 9 bases at J; junction bases unmatched: 0. The CDR3 sequence is 11 residues long. CDR1 is GTSNPN and CDR2 is SVGIG in the germline V gene (reference sequence). Complete variable domain (other parts from reference TRBV30 and TRBJ1-6): SQTIHQWPATLVQPVGSPLSLECTVEGTSNPNLYWYRQAAGRGLQLLFYSVGIGQISSEVPQNLSASRPQDRQFILSSKKLLLSDSGFYLCAWDRGSPLHFGNGTRLTVT.

The CDR3 loop is CASSLASAGGSYEQYF. The DNA for the CDR3 is TGTGCCAGCAGTTTGGCGTCAGCGGGAGGATCCTACGAGCAGTACTTC. The genes are TRBV28 and TRBJ2-7; 9 bases align to TRBD2. CDR3 length equals 16 residues. Germline assignment: CDR1 MDHEN and CDR2 SYDVKM. V dropped 3 bases and J dropped 1; count of bases not matched to a gene: 7.

The sample holds many counts of this clone. The chain has TRBV11-2 and TRBJ1-2, with 10 positions matching TRBD1. After removal of 4 bases from V and 4 bases from J, the junction contained 3 bases not matched to a gene. The V gene's germline CDR1 is SGHAT and CDR2 FQNNGV. CDR3 length: 14 residues. The CDR3 region has the DNA TGTGCCAGCAGCTCGGGACAGGGGACCTATGGCTACACCTTC. As protein: CASSSGQGTYGYTF.

The chain joins TRBV28 to TRBJ1-6; TRBD1 might be the D (5 bases). This CDR3 spans 15 amino acids. Trimming removed 5 bases at V and 7 bases at J, with 15 bases between. Per the germline V gene, CDR1 is MDHEN and CDR2 is SYDVKM. The CDR3 sequence: CASSPPQGRNSPLHF. CDR3 DNA sequence: TGTGCCAGCAGTCCCCCGCAGGGACGAAATTCACCCCTCCACTTT.

This chain's CDR3 is CASSMARGEKLFF. CDR3 bases: TGTGCCAGTAGTATGGCACGGGGGGAAAAACTGTTTTTT. The chain joins TRBV19 to TRBJ1-4; TRBD1 is a possible D gene (5 bases). There are 13 residues in the CDR3. The germline V gene encodes CDR1 LNHDA and CDR2 SQIVND (reference sequence). V was cut by 3 bases and J by 8 bases, with 10 bases left in between.

V and J are TRBV14 and TRBJ1-2; possible D gene TRBD1, 5 bases. The CDR3 contains 17 residues. Germline CDR1 and CDR2: SGHDN and FVKESK. Trimming removed 4 bases at V and 5 bases at J, with 23 bases between. The CDR3 protein is CASSPTPQGLVIYGYTF. The DNA for the CDR3 is TGTGCCAGCAGCCCGACCCCGCAGGGCCTTGTTATTTATGGCTACACCTTC.

The chain joins TRBV5-8 to TRBJ1-6; D remains ambiguous. CDR1 and CDR2 (germline): SGHTS, YDEGEE. The CDR3 is 13 residues long. Trimming removed 7 bases from V and 6 bases from J, with 11 bases in between. CDR3 nucleotide sequence: TGTGCCAGCCGTTTATTGGTTAATTCACCCCTCCACTTT. Protein: CASRLLVNSPLHF.

The rearrangement links TRBV7-2 to TRBJ2-5; 8 bases map to TRBD2. J gave up 5 bases and V 5 bases, and 13 bases lay outside the gene matches. CDR3 length: 16 residues. CDR1 and CDR2 (germline): SGHTA, FQGNSA. CDR3 protein: CASSTLGGGGSETQYF. The CDR3 DNA is TGTGCCAGCAGCACCCTAGGAGGCGGGGGGTCGGAGACCCAGTACTTC.